This entry concerns a single T cell receptor beta chain. The CDR3 totals 15 residues. CDR1 and CDR2 (germline): SGHRS, YFSETQ. The V end was cut by 2 bases, the J end by 0 bases, with 8 bases between. Sequencing was performed with immunoSEQ multiplex PCR; in TCRdb, only in-frame clones are kept and a portion is missing. The table includes 2 million to 2.5 million clones, 80% to 95% detected once. The data derive from a study of shared clonotypes between healthy human individuals. This sequence was found in a man younger than 35 in good health. Some clones in this sample may be carry-over from other donors' samples. J is TRBJ1-4 and V is TRBV5-1; no clear D. Material for sequencing was naive CD4+ T cells from PBMCs. Subset described: CD45RA+ positively selected. The CDR3 DNA reads as TGCGCCAGCAGCTTTTTTAGTGCAACTAATGAAAAACTGTTTTTT. It codes for CASSFFSATNEKLFF.